This T cell receptor beta chain was retrieved from a study of human versus mouse CDR3 diversity and MHC coevolution. Study-wide results and caveats: Human CDR3s averaged more deletions and insertions than mouse CDR3s. Humans had the largest estimated TCR beta repertoire, 1.5 million to 2 million clonotypes.

Naive CD4 T cells, CD45RO-negative and CD62L-positive, were flow-sorted from PBMCs. With respect to this clone: Its antigen is unknown.

The protocol was immunoSEQ multiplex PCR, while the TCRdb copy is restricted to in-frame clones and leaves out a portion. The data show tens of thousands of clones, 85% to 95% seen once. This CDR3 spans 14 amino acids. CDR1 and CDR2 from the germline V gene are KGHSH and LQKENI. Trimming took off 0 bases at V and 3 bases at J, with 9 bases between the two ends. The material sequenced was naive CD4+ T cells from blood. This sample's subset: CD45RO-negative CD62L-positive naive CD4 T cells. The receptor comes from a person aged 25-75 years in good health. This sequence joins TRBV18 and TRBJ2-7, with D possibly TRBD1 on 5 matching bases. CDR3 protein: CASSPPGQIYEQYF. The CDR3, as DNA: TGTGCCAGCTCACCACCGGGGCAGATCTACGAGCAGTACTTC.